These 3 T cell receptor beta chains were sequenced from one sample in a study of blood T cell repertoires in COVID-19. The repertoire was sequenced with immunoSEQ multiplex PCR; TCRdb's copy has only in-frame clones and lacks some. The sample has around 180,000 clones; 70% to 90% are singletons. Sequenced sample: peripheral blood. The receptors come from a human donor with active or convalescent COVID-19. The donor label of this sample is uncertain.

The chain is built from TRBV7-9 and TRBJ2-1; TRBD1 might be the D (5 bases). This CDR3 contains 15 residues. Trimming took 5 bases from V and 2 from J, leaving 13 bases between them. Germline V gene data show CDR1 as SEHNR and CDR2 as FQNEAQ (reference sequence). This CDR3 reads CASSLRRGAYNEQFF. CDR3 in DNA: TGTGCCAGCAGCCTTCGTAGGGGCGCCTACAATGAGCAGTTCTTC.

This chain joins TRBV5-1 and TRBJ2-5, with D uncertain. V was shortened by 2 bases and J by 4 bases, with 6 bases between the two germline ends. The CDR3 loop spans 12 amino acids. Germline CDR1 SGHRS, CDR2 YFSETQ. This chain's CDR3 is CASSFVGETQYF. CDR3 DNA sequence: TGCGCCAGCAGCTTTGTCGGAGAGACCCAGTACTTC.

This sequence joins TRBV5-1 and TRBJ2-2, with TRBD1 matching over 8 bases. Trimming removed 3 bases from V and 1 base from J; junction bases left unmatched: 14. There are 19 residues in the CDR3. Germline assignment: CDR1 SGHRS and CDR2 YFSETQ. Written as DNA, the CDR3 is TGCGCCAGCAGCTCGGGAATACTCAGGGGGCGCAGGAACACCGGGGAGCTGTTTTTT. This translates into CASSSGILRGRRNTGELFF.